This T cell receptor (beta chain) was captured by sequencing in a study of blood T cell repertoires in COVID-19. Whole-study context: Spain, Italy and the United States supplied samples that represented acute and convalescent COVID-19.

Per germline, CDR1 MNHEY and CDR2 SVGAGI. V lost 6 bases to trimming and J lost 0 bases, with 6 bases between them. This CDR3 spans 12 amino acids. In the source study's methods: Cell counts per sample came from amplifying reference gene primers. Clones were sequenced by immunoSEQ multiplex PCR, and TCRdb holds only the in-frame ones, with some missing. D and trimming come from the DNA, and the V and J calls and clone size come from that table. The table has 110,000 to 150,000 clones, 85% seen once. Each participant's cohort was designated according to participant-reported clinical history. In Cohort 3, a recovered donor had either two negative PCRs, clearance, or symptom resolution.

The sequenced material came from PBMCs or T cells enriched from blood (not recorded which). The chain has TRBV6-5 and TRBJ2-7, with D maybe TRBD1 (6 bases). The source of this sequence is a woman aged 40 to 55 who had recovered from COVID-19. The CDR3: CASRGGSYEQYF. The CDR3 nucleotides read TGTGCCAGCAGAGGGGGCTCCTACGAGCAGTACTTC.